This T cell receptor (beta chain) is from a study of T-cell memory formation after mild COVID-19 (dated by TCRdb to the early 2020s). About the full investigation: TCR sequence clusters from the two donors were found to be largely donor specific. T-cell clones expanding and contracting after mild COVID-19 in a couple of donors were tracked by longitudinal TCRalpha and TCRbeta repertoire sequencing. The cohort comprised two young, previously healthy adult volunteers, one female and one male. Results the study describes overall, beyond this receptor: The second-wave clones that peaked on day 37 were not confirmed to be SARS-CoV-2 specific. From day 15 to 85, contracting clones showed balanced CD4/CD8 phenotypes, whereas a second wave of clones that expanded from day 15 to 37 leaned towards CD4+. Contracting CD4+ clones were located mainly in the CM and EM memory subsets, whereas CD8+ clones were found to be enriched in EMRA. The detection of some responding clones in pre-infection memory suggests that pre-existing cross-reactive memory T cells joined the SARS-CoV-2 response. Only two mild cases were covered by the study, and larger cohorts that include severe cases with pre-infection samples were considered necessary.

Instrument on record: Illumina NovaSeq 6000. TCRalpha and TCRbeta cDNA libraries were built by 5'RACE with constant-segment primers, adding sample barcodes and unique molecular identifiers. RNA was extracted from every sample with Trizol reagent. Library amplification was performed in two PCR steps, and a second sample barcode and Illumina TruSeq adapters were introduced in the second step. Libraries were sequenced on an Illumina NovaSeq with 2 x 150 bp paired-end reads. As for how the authors treated the data: With migec v1.2.7, reads were demultiplexed and then collapsed into UMI-guided consensus sequences. With mixcr v2.1.11, UMI consensuses were aligned to TRA and TRB V and J templates and assembled into clonotypes. A clonotype was counted as expanded or contracted only if both edgeR and NoisET called the change significant, with noise models trained on biological replicates. For edgeR calls, the cutoffs were a false discovery rate-adjusted p below 0.01 and a log2 fold-change threshold of 1. As an exploratory analysis of dynamics, max-normalized trajectories of the 1000 most abundant clonotypes were examined with PCA combined with hierarchical clustering. Separately sequenced CD4+ and CD8+ repertoires were used to assign the CD4 or CD8 phenotype of responding clones. TCRdb reprocessed the public reads (quality trimming at Q25 with fastp, clone calling with MiXCR) and kept in-frame beta chains. For every CDR3 protein sequence, its rows merge into one entry that carries the most common genes and DNA. TCRdb, not the authors, supplied the V and J calls. Recorded for this sample are hundreds of thousands of distinct CDR3 sequences; less than 9.5% of them occurred a single time. The top ten hold under 25% of the sample.

PBMCs were isolated by Ficoll-Paque density gradient centrifugation. In this sample, this clonotype turned up a few times. Its antigen remains undetermined. Qualities for individual bases were not recorded, and no much larger clone is one base off. From the cysteine up to the phenylalanine, the CDR3 has a length of 15 residues. Only CDR3 DNA is held: 45 bases, read in frame from base 1. From the germline V gene (reference sequence), CDR1 is LGHDT and CDR2 is YNNKEL. V is reduced by 1 base and J by 5 bases, leaving a spacing of 14 bases between them. The sequence came from a man in his late teens or twenties who had mild COVID-19 (a few samples of this study predate the infection). The sample titles of this study are shuffled in the database, so cell type and time point are left out; the donor was told from shared clones. This chain joins TRBV3-1 to TRBJ2-5; TRBD2 is possibly the D segment (5 matching bases). Source material: PBMCs or a T cell subset sorted from them (not recorded which). The bases read TGTGCCAGCAGCCAAGGGACTGGCGTGGTGGAGACCCAGTACTTC. Translated, it reads CASSQGTGVVETQYF.